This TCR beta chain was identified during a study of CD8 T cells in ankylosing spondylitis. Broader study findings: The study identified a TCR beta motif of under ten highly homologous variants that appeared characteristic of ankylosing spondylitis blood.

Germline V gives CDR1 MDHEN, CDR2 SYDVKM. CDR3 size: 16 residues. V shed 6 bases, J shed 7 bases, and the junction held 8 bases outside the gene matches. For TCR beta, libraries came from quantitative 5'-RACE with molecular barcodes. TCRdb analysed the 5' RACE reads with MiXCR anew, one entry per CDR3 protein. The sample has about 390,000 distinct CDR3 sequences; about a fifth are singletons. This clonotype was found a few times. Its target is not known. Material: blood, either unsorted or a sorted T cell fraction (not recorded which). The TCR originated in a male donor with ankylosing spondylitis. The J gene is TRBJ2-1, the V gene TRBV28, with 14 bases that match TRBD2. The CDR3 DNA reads TGTGCCAGCAGAGCCCCGGGACTAGCGGGAGAGAATGAGCAGTTCTTC. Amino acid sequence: CASRAPGLAGENEQFF. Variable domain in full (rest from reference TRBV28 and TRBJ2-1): DVKVTQSSRYLVKRTGEKVFLECVQDMDHENMFWYRQDPGLGLRLIYFSYDVKMKEKGDIPEGYSVSREKKERFSLILESASTNQTSMYLCASRAPGLAGENEQFFGPGTRLTVL.